These 11 T cell receptor beta chains originate from one sample sequenced in a study of T cell responses to AZD1222 COVID-19 vaccine. This table comes from immunoSEQ multiplex PCR, and its TCRdb copy is limited to in-frame clones, with some not included. Of roughly 150,000 clones listed, more than 75% are singletons. The source material was peripheral blood, sampled on day 0 of AZD1222 vaccination. Source of these receptors: an adult in good health.

This clone has just one count. This chain connects TRBV7-9 to TRBJ2-1; 9 positions agree with TRBD1. Unmatched junction bases numbered 10, after V lost 3 bases and J lost 4 bases. Germline V CDR1 and CDR2: SEHNR, FQNEAQ (reference sequence). The CDR3 contains 17 residues. CDR3 region: CASSLGPQGARYNEQFF. The CDR3 coding sequence is TGTGCCAGCAGCTTGGGCCCACAGGGGGCCCGATACAATGAGCAGTTCTTC.

This chain uses TRBV2 with TRBJ2-2; 8 nucleotides agree with TRBD1. The V gene end was trimmed by 3 bases and the J gene end by 5 bases; junction bases not matched to a gene: 5. The CDR3 contains 15 residues. Germline V lookup: CDR1 SNHLY, CDR2 FYNNEI. The chain's CDR3 is CASSDGQGGTGELFF. In DNA, the CDR3 is TGTGCCAGCAGTGATGGACAGGGAGGAACCGGGGAGCTGTTTTTT. The full variable domain, rest sourced from reference TRBV2 and TRBJ2-2, is EPEVTQTPSHQVTQMGQEVILRCVPISNHLYFYWYRQILGQKVEFLVSFYNNEISEKSEIFDDQFSVERPDGSNFTLKIRSTKLEDSAMYFCASSDGQGGTGELFFGEGSRLTVL.

The CDR3 loop is CASSFTSQRTGVNSPLHF. The CDR3 DNA follows: TGTGCCAGCAGCTTCACTTCACAAAGGACAGGGGTTAATTCACCCCTCCACTTT. This chain joins TRBV7-2 and TRBJ1-6; TRBD1 matches at 9 bases. CDR1 SGHTA and CDR2 FQGNSA come from the germline V gene. V lost 3 bases, J lost 6 bases, and 12 bases stayed unmatched. The CDR3 loop spans 18 amino acids.

V and J are TRBV28 and TRBJ1-2; 12 bases match TRBD1. V dropped 5 bases and J dropped 0; count of bases not matched to a gene: 7. The CDR3 is 17 amino acids. CDR1 and CDR2 (germline): MDHEN, SYDVKM. CDR3 sequence reads: CASSQGTGGLTNYGYTF. For the CDR3, the DNA is TGTGCCAGCAGTCAAGGGACAGGGGGCCTGACTAACTATGGCTACACCTTC.

This clone was observed a single time. This chain uses TRBV30 with TRBJ2-4, with D maybe TRBD1 (5 bases). Trimming took 0 bases from V and 0 from J, leaving 6 bases between them. The V gene's germline CDR1 is GTSNPN and CDR2 SVGIG (reference sequence). CDR3 length: 14 residues. The CDR3 sequence is CAWSVGAAKNIQYF. CDR3 in DNA: TGTGCCTGGAGTGTAGGGGCAGCCAAAAACATTCAGTACTTC.

The chain joins TRBV9 to TRBJ2-1; TRBD2 aligns across 8 bases. Germline-derived CDR1 and CDR2 are SGDLS and YYNGEE. This CDR3 contains 17 residues. With 3 bases clipped from V and 7 bases from J, the junction kept 15 bases outside the gene matches. The CDR3 reads CASSAGGTSAGGNEQFF. CDR3 DNA sequence: TGTGCCAGCAGCGCCGGGGGAACTAGCGCGGGGGGAAATGAGCAGTTCTTC.

The chain is built from TRBV7-9 and TRBJ2-7; perhaps TRBD1 as D (5 bases). This CDR3 contains 12 residues. The V gene's germline CDR1 is SEHNR and CDR2 FQNEAQ (reference sequence). Trimming cost V 5 bases and J 1 base, with 6 bases left between them. The CDR3 protein is CASSRQSYEQYF. CDR3 in DNA: TGTGCCAGCAGCCGACAGTCCTACGAGCAGTACTTC. Complete variable domain (other parts from reference TRBV7-9 and TRBJ2-7): DTGVSQNPRHKITKRGQNVTFRCDPISEHNRLYWYRQTLGQGPEFLTYFQNEAQLEKSRLLSDRFSAERPKGSFSTLEIQRTEQGDSAMYLCASSRQSYEQYFGPGTRLTVT.

The chain links TRBV5-1 to TRBJ2-1; the match to TRBD2 covers 13 bases. Germline V lookup: CDR1 SGHRS, CDR2 YFSETQ. This CDR3 comprises 18 residues. V was clipped by 4 bases and J by 6 bases; unmatched bases: 13. CDR3 DNA: TGCGCCAGCAGCCCTCCCGGGACTAGCGGGACAGGGGGCAATGAGCAGTTCTTC. Its translation is CASSPPGTSGTGGNEQFF.

The chain uses TRBV7-3 and TRBJ2-1, with 10 bases fitting TRBD2. CDR1 and CDR2 (germline): SGHTA, FQGTGA. Losses at the gene ends were 6 bases for V and 3 bases for J; bases not matched to a gene: 2. This CDR3 is 14 amino acids long. The CDR3 protein is CASSRLAGYNEQFF. The CDR3 coding sequence is TGTGCCAGCAGTCGACTAGCGGGCTACAATGAGCAGTTCTTC. Full variable domain (remainder filled in from reference TRBV7-3 and TRBJ2-1): GAGVSQTPSNKVTEKGKYVELRCDPISGHTALYWYRQSLGQGPEFLIYFQGTGAADDSGLPNDRFFAVRPEGSVSTLKIQRTERGDSAVYLCASSRLAGYNEQFFGPGTRLTVL.

The CDR3, as DNA: TGTGCCAGCAGCTTAACTAGCGGGAGATTAGGGTTCTTC. This encodes CASSLTSGRLGFF. The rearrangement links TRBV5-4 to TRBJ2-1, with TRBD2 matching over 11 bases. CDR3 length: 13 amino acids. CDR1 is SGHNT and CDR2 is YYREEE in the germline V gene (reference sequence). V lost 2 bases to trimming and J lost 15 bases; unmatched junction nucleotides: 7.

This chain links TRBV28 with TRBJ1-2; D ambiguous. The CDR3 contains 13 residues. Germline lookup yields CDR1 MDHEN and CDR2 SYDVKM. Between the trimmed V and J ends, which lost 2 bases and 7 bases, there was a span of 11 bases. The CDR3 spells CASSLGEGTGYTF. The CDR3 nucleotides read TGTGCCAGCAGTTTAGGTGAGGGAACTGGCTACACCTTC.